Listed below are T cell receptor beta chains from one sample, sequenced in a study of blood T cells in healthy people across ages. MiXCR was run by TCRdb on the 5' RACE reads, yielding one entry per CDR3 protein. This repertoire shows 380,000 or so distinct CDR3 sequences, about 49% found once; its top ten account for 51%. Sequencing was done on a sample of blood. The receptors come from a man aged 60 to 69 in good health. CDR3s include the opening cysteine and the closing phenylalanine or tryptophan. The D gene is left open where the match is weak. For some rows the clone size is stated as once, few or many, or as a class when expanded; others skip it.

clone_size d_call j_call v_call cdr3_aa cdr3_nt
few TRBD1 TRBJ2-7 TRBV29-1 CSVSTGGPYEQYF TGCAGCGTTTCCACAGGGGGACCCTACGAGCAGTACTTC
- - TRBJ2-5 TRBV5-4 CASSHPLGLGETQYF TGTGCCAGCAGCCACCCCCTAGGGCTTGGGGAGACCCAGTACTTC
once - TRBJ2-7 TRBV25-1 CVSSKTGTYEQYF TGTGTCAGCTCAAAGACGGGTACCTACGAGCAGTACTTC
- - TRBJ1-2 TRBV5-4 CASSLDRAGGYTF TGTGCCAGCAGCTTGGACAGGGCGGGGGGCTACACCTTC
- TRBD2 TRBJ2-7 TRBV7-2 CAGSLRRTSGPYEQYF TGTGCCGGCAGCTTAAGACGGACTAGCGGGCCCTACGAGCAGTACTTC
few TRBD2 TRBJ2-7 TRBV2 CASSVERGAYEQYF TGTGCCAGCAGCGTCGAGCGGGGGGCCTACGAGCAGTACTTC
many - TRBJ2-4 TRBV6-2/TRBV6-3 CASSPQILAKNIQYF TGTGCCAGCAGCCCACAGATACTAGCCAAAAACATTCAGTACTTC
few - TRBJ2-2 TRBV7-2 CASSFLISNTGELFF TGTGCCAGCAGCTTTCTAATTTCGAACACCGGGGAGCTGTTTTTT
- - TRBJ2-7 TRBV7-9 CASSPTALSSYEQYF TGTGCCAGCAGCCCAACGGCCTTGAGCTCCTACGAGCAGTACTTC
few TRBD1 TRBJ2-1 TRBV7-2 CASSLIRDRGYNEQFF TGTGCCAGCAGCTTAATACGGGACAGGGGGTACAATGAGCAGTTCTTC
- TRBD2 TRBJ2-1 TRBV4-2 CASSQYTGTSGRNEQFF TGTGCCAGCAGCCAGTACACCGGGACTAGCGGACGGAATGAGCAGTTCTTC
few - TRBJ2-1 TRBV20-1 CSARVRWNEQFF TGCAGTGCTAGGGTCAGGTGGAATGAGCAGTTCTTC
few TRBD1 TRBJ1-1 TRBV7-2 CASRWTGLNTEAFF TGTGCCAGCAGATGGACAGGGTTGAACACTGAAGCTTTCTTT
- TRBD2 TRBJ2-5 TRBV20-1 CSARGFAGVETQYF TGCAGTGCTAGAGGTTTCGCGGGAGTAGAGACCCAGTACTTC
few TRBD2 TRBJ2-5 TRBV6-5 CASRLAGVGETQYF TGTGCCAGCCGGCTAGCGGGGGTTGGCGAGACCCAGTACTTC
- - TRBJ2-3 TRBV24-1 CATCDGDTQYF TGTGCCACCTGTGACGGAGATACGCAGTATTTT
- - TRBJ2-1 TRBV29-1 CSGFEDSYNEQFF TGCAGCGGTTTTGAGGACAGCTACAATGAGCAGTTCTTC
- TRBD2 TRBJ2-3 TRBV5-6 CASSLGLARGQKDTQYF TGTGCCAGCAGCCTTGGACTAGCGAGGGGGCAGAAAGATACGCAGTATTTT
- TRBD1 TRBJ2-7 TRBV10-3 CAIRKTGLDFGQYF TGTGCCATCAGAAAGACAGGGCTGGACTTCGGGCAGTACTTC
- TRBD1 TRBJ2-4 TRBV20-1 CSAPPPLTGNIQYF TGCAGTGCTCCCCCCCCCTTGACAGGGAACATTCAGTACTTC
- - TRBJ2-1 TRBV7-2 CASRDNNEQFF TGTGCCAGCAGGGATAACAATGAGCAGTTCTTC
many TRBD2 TRBJ2-7 TRBV28 CASSSRTSGIPSYEQYF TGTGCCAGCAGTTCTAGGACTAGCGGGATCCCCTCCTACGAGCAGTACTTC
few TRBD1 TRBJ1-2 TRBV5-1 CASSRTGAKANYGYTF TGCGCCAGCAGCCGGACAGGGGCAAAAGCTAACTATGGCTACACCTTC
- - TRBJ2-7 TRBV4-1 CASSHASVPYEQYF TGCGCCAGCAGCCATGCGTCAGTACCCTACGAGCAGTACTTC
- - TRBJ2-1 TRBV29-1 CSVETGTYNEQFF TGCAGCGTCGAGACCGGGACTTACAATGAGCAGTTCTTC
- TRBD2 TRBJ2-5 TRBV7-6 CASSLGTSGVETQYF TGTGCCAGCAGCTTAGGGACTAGCGGGGTTGAGACCCAGTACTTC
few - TRBJ2-4 TRBV24-1 CATSDLPFRDSYVSLQYF TGTGCCACCAGTGATTTGCCTTTCCGGGACTCCTACGTTAGCCTTCAGTACTTC
- TRBD1 TRBJ1-2 TRBV5-5 CASSLGDRVLNYGYTF TGTGCCAGCAGCTTGGGGGACAGGGTGTTAAACTATGGCTACACCTTC
- - TRBJ2-1 TRBV20-1 CSTVGAASYNEQFF TGCAGTACGGTTGGGGCGGCCTCCTACAATGAGCAGTTCTTC
- TRBD2 TRBJ2-7 TRBV20-1 CSAFLAGSSYEQYF TGCAGTGCTTTCTTAGCGGGAAGCTCCTACGAGCAGTACTTC
- TRBD1 TRBJ1-2 TRBV12-3/TRBV12-4 CASNLGQGGGYTF TGTGCCAGCAACCTCGGACAGGGAGGCGGCTACACCTTC
- - TRBJ1-5 TRBV9 CASSPRGSNQPQHF TGTGCCAGCAGCCCCCGGGGTAGCAATCAGCCCCAGCATTTT
- TRBD1 TRBJ1-6 TRBV12-5 CASGAQGGSPLHF TGTGCTAGTGGTGCTCAGGGGGGATCACCCCTCCACTTT
- TRBD2 TRBJ2-1 TRBV7-3 CASSLTAGETSYNEQFF TGTGCCAGCAGCTTAACCGCGGGAGAGACCTCCTACAATGAGCAGTTCTTC
- TRBD2 TRBJ2-1 TRBV29-1 CSVEDSSGVYEQFF TGCAGCGTTGAAGATTCTAGCGGGGTATATGAGCAGTTCTTC
once TRBD2 TRBJ2-1 TRBV12-3/TRBV12-4 CASSLGMGRGGLYNEQFF TGTGCCAGCAGTTTAGGGATGGGACGGGGGGGCCTCTACAATGAGCAGTTCTTC
few TRBD1 TRBJ2-5 TRBV12-3/TRBV12-4 CASSLEAGGETQYF TGTGCCAGCAGTTTAGAGGCAGGGGGAGAGACCCAGTACTTC
few - TRBJ2-1 TRBV28 CASSLLTGYNEQFF TGTGCCAGCAGTTTGCTAACAGGGTACAATGAGCAGTTCTTC
many - TRBJ1-2 TRBV28 CASNGWPYGYTF TGTGCCAGCAACGGATGGCCCTATGGCTACACCTTC
many - TRBJ1-2 TRBV29-1 CSAPRRDDYGYTF TGCAGCGCTCCCCGACGGGATGACTATGGCTACACCTTC
- TRBD1 TRBJ2-1 TRBV9 CASSPRDSLYNEQFF TGTGCCAGCAGCCCCCGGGACAGTCTCTACAATGAGCAGTTCTTC
- TRBD2 TRBJ2-1 TRBV20-1 CSAPSGLIGYEQFF TGCAGTGCTCCTAGCGGACTAATAGGCTATGAGCAGTTCTTC
few - TRBJ2-7 TRBV5-1 CASSLKHEQYF TGCGCCAGCAGCTTGAAGCATGAGCAGTACTTC
- - TRBJ2-6 TRBV12-3/TRBV12-4 CASSLSGPGANVLTF TGTGCCAGCAGTTTAAGCGGTCCTGGGGCCAACGTCCTGACTTTC
- - TRBJ2-4 TRBV7-6 CASSLVPSGVAKNIQYF TGTGCCAGCAGCTTAGTCCCCAGTGGGGTGGCCAAAAACATTCAGTACTTC
few - TRBJ2-5 TRBV13 CASSLSGGSHQETQYF TGTGCCAGCAGCTTGAGCGGAGGGTCCCATCAAGAGACCCAGTACTTC
- - TRBJ2-3 TRBV7-2 CASSFRLSDTQYF TGTGCCAGCAGCTTCCGCCTCTCAGATACGCAGTATTTT
- - TRBJ2-7 TRBV10-3 CAIRSGDSTYEQYF TGTGCCATCCGCTCGGGGGACTCTACCTACGAGCAGTACTTC
- - TRBJ1-1 TRBV5-1 CASSLTGSGANTEAFF TGCGCCAGCAGTCTTACTGGGTCAGGGGCAAACACTGAAGCTTTCTTT
few TRBD2 TRBJ2-1 TRBV4-3 CASSQGGLAELYNEQFF TGCGCCAGCAGCCAAGGGGGACTAGCGGAACTATACAATGAGCAGTTCTTC
few - TRBJ2-7 TRBV24-1 CATSAGGAGYNEQYF TGTGCCACCAGTGCTGGAGGGGCAGGGTATAACGAGCAGTACTTC
- - TRBJ2-3 TRBV9 CASSVGDIGRRDTQYF TGCGCCAGCAGCGTAGGAGATATCGGGAGACGGGATACGCAGTATTTT
few - TRBJ2-7 TRBV7-2 CASSYSPGVQDEQYF TGTGCCAGCAGCTACTCTCCAGGGGTCCAAGACGAGCAGTACTTC
- TRBD2 TRBJ2-5 TRBV28 CASSGRHGTQYF TGTGCCAGCAGCGGGAGGCACGGGACCCAGTACTTC